The rows below give T cell receptor beta chains drawn from one sample of a study of cytomegalovirus exposure and HLA in healthy donors. Here immunoSEQ multiplex PCR was the method, and the copy in TCRdb shows in-frame clones only, minus some. Here the sample spans more than 85,000 clones, more than 65% being singletons. Specimen: PBMCs. The source is a man aged 25-40 years in good health and CMV-seronegative. CDR3s include the opening cysteine and the closing phenylalanine or tryptophan. Fields, in order: D gene, V gene, J gene, clone size, CDR3 DNA, CDR3 protein. D genes are given only for firm matches. A row's size may be missing; if present it is once, few, many or a size class.

TRBD1,TRBV30,TRBJ2-5,NA,TGTGCCTGGACCCATAGACAGGGGGCGAGAGAGACCCAGTACTTC,CAWTHRQGARETQYF
NA,TRBV2,TRBJ2-7,NA,TGTGCCGGCCACGCCGGGTCGGTTCCCTACGAGCAGTACTTC,CAGHAGSVPYEQYF
TRBD2,TRBV4-1,TRBJ2-3,NA,TGCGCCAGCAGCCAAAGAAGCTTGACTAGCGGGAGCACAGATACGCAGTATTTT,CASSQRSLTSGSTDTQYF
NA,TRBV28,TRBJ1-2,NA,TGTGCCAGTACACCCCCCCTCAGCTATGGCTACACCTTC,CASTPPLSYGYTF
TRBD2,TRBV28,TRBJ2-2,NA,TGTGCCAGCAGTTTTATGAGACTAGCGGGAGCGGGGGAGCTGTTTTTT,CASSFMRLAGAGELFF
NA,TRBV12-5,TRBJ1-2,NA,TGTGCTAGTGGTCGGACCCCGGAAGCGGAGTATGGCTACACCTTC,CASGRTPEAEYGYTF
TRBD1,TRBV7-9,TRBJ1-2,few,TGTGCCAGCAGCCGGACCACGACAGGGGACGGTGGCTACACCTTC,CASSRTTTGDGGYTF
TRBD1,TRBV6-6,TRBJ1-2,NA,TGTGCCAGCATTGCGGCGGCAGGGGGCGCAGACTATGGCTACACCTTC,CASIAAAGGADYGYTF
TRBD1,TRBV9,TRBJ1-3,NA,TGTGCCAGCAGCACGGACAGGGTCTCTGGAAACACCATATATTTT,CASSTDRVSGNTIYF
NA,TRBV11-2,TRBJ2-3,NA,TGTGCCAGCAGCTTCGAGGATACGCAGTATTTT,CASSFEDTQYF
TRBD1,TRBV6-5,TRBJ1-1,NA,TGTGCCAGCATGTCAGGGGGCTCGGTCACTGAAGCTTTCTTT,CASMSGGSVTEAFF
NA,TRBV4-2,TRBJ1-1,NA,TGTGCCAGCAGCCAAGGCGTTATGAACACTGAAGCTTTCTTT,CASSQGVMNTEAFF
TRBD1,TRBV6-6,TRBJ2-7,NA,TGTGCCAGCAGTTACGAGGGGACAGTTAGGGAGCAGTACTTC,CASSYEGTVREQYF
TRBD2,TRBV28,TRBJ2-1,few,TGTGCCAGCAGTTGGGGGATAGCGGGAGGGCCGAATGAGCAGTTCTTC,CASSWGIAGGPNEQFF
TRBD1,TRBV19,TRBJ2-1,once,TGTGCCAGTGGTATCGGCCGGGACAGGGATGGTAATGAGCAGTTCTTC,CASGIGRDRDGNEQFF
NA,TRBV28,TRBJ2-7,NA,TGTGCCAGCAGCTACTCTCTCGAGCAGTACTTC,CASSYSLEQYF
TRBD1,TRBV7-2,TRBJ2-5,NA,TGTGCCAGCAGCTTAGCAATGGGGACAGGGGGCAGAGAGACCCAGTACTTC,CASSLAMGTGGRETQYF
NA,TRBV5-4,TRBJ1-1,few,TGTGCCAGCAGACCTGAGATGAACACTGAAGCTTTCTTT,CASRPEMNTEAFF
TRBD1,TRBV2,TRBJ1-1,NA,TGTGCCAGCAGTGCGGGACAGAAAATGAACACTGAAGCTTTCTTT,CASSAGQKMNTEAFF
TRBD2,TRBV15,TRBJ2-5,NA,TGTGCCACCAGCAGCGCGCGGGGGGCCCAGTACTTC,CATSSARGAQYF
NA,TRBV7-3,TRBJ2-6,NA,TGTGCCAGCAGCTTAGGGGGGGGCCCCCGCTCTGGGGCCAACGTCCTGACTTTC,CASSLGGGPRSGANVLTF
TRBD1,TRBV16,TRBJ1-2,NA,TGTGCCAGCAGCCAAAGGACAGGGGGCGACTATGGCTACACCTTC,CASSQRTGGDYGYTF
TRBD1,TRBV5-1,TRBJ2-7,NA,TGCGCCAGCACGCCCGCGGGACAGGGAGTCGAGCAGTACTTC,CASTPAGQGVEQYF
TRBD2,TRBV5-1,TRBJ2-2,NA,TGCGCCAGCAGCTTGGGACTAGCGGGATTGGGGGGCACCGGGGAGCTGTTTTTT,CASSLGLAGLGGTGELFF
TRBD2,TRBV29-1,TRBJ2-2,NA,TGCAGCGTGTGGACTAGCGGGAGATCTGGGGAGCTGTTTTTT,CSVWTSGRSGELFF
TRBD2,TRBV6-6,TRBJ2-3,once,TGTGCCAGCAGTTCTCGGGGGGGTGCAGATACGCAGTATTTT,CASSSRGGADTQYF
TRBD2,TRBV7-2,TRBJ2-7,NA,TGTGCCAGCAGCCGCTATGCGGGCCTAGCGGGGTACGAGCAGTACTTC,CASSRYAGLAGYEQYF
TRBD1,TRBV6-5,TRBJ2-7,NA,TGTGCCAGCAGTGAAGGGACAGGGTACAACGAGCAGTACTTC,CASSEGTGYNEQYF
NA,TRBV5-4,TRBJ2-7,NA,TGTGCCAGCAGCCTACTCGGACAGTCAGGCTCCTACGAGCAGTACTTC,CASSLLGQSGSYEQYF
TRBD1,TRBV15,TRBJ2-4,NA,TGTGCCACCAGCAGCGCGATTGGACAGGGTGACATTCAGTACTTC,CATSSAIGQGDIQYF
TRBD2,TRBV28,TRBJ2-2,NA,TGTGCCAGCAGTCCTAGCTCCGCGGGAGGGCCAATCGGGGAGCTGTTTTTT,CASSPSSAGGPIGELFF
TRBD1,TRBV5-1,TRBJ2-1,NA,TGCGCCAGCAGCCATACGGACAGGGAAAACAATGAGCAGTTCTTC,CASSHTDRENNEQFF
NA,TRBV30,TRBJ2-3,NA,TGTGCCTGCCACACAACCACAGATACGCAGTATTTT,CACHTTTDTQYF
TRBD1,TRBV2,TRBJ1-2,NA,TGTGCCAGCAGTGAAGTGGGACAGGGGGCGCGGGGCTACACCTTC,CASSEVGQGARGYTF
TRBD2,TRBV7-9,TRBJ2-5,NA,TGTGCCAGCAGCTTAGGGCTAGCGGGAGTCTCAGAGACCCAGTACTTC,CASSLGLAGVSETQYF
NA,TRBV28,TRBJ2-7,once,TGTGCCAGCACCCCCGGCGGGCGTACCTACGAGCAGTACTTC,CASTPGGRTYEQYF
TRBD1,TRBV18,TRBJ1-2,NA,TGTGCCAGCTCACCTACGACAGGGGTAGGCTACACCTTC,CASSPTTGVGYTF
NA,TRBV7-9,TRBJ2-7,NA,TGTGCCAGCAGCTTAACAGGAGTTTGGCTCGAGCAGTACTTC,CASSLTGVWLEQYF
NA,TRBV30,TRBJ1-5,NA,TGTGCCCTGGGCGGCAGGGTAGACCAGCCCCAGCATTTT,CALGGRVDQPQHF
TRBD1,TRBV15,TRBJ2-1,NA,TGTGCCACCAGCAGTTTGGGACAGCGGAACTTCTTTAGCTCCTACAATGAGCAGTTCTTC,CATSSLGQRNFFSSYNEQFF
NA,TRBV20-1,TRBJ2-3,few,TGCAGTGCTCCCGGGGCAGATACGCAGTATTTT,CSAPGADTQYF
TRBD1,TRBV6-6,TRBJ1-4,few,TGTGCCAGCAGTTCCGGGACAGGGAATGAAAAACTGTTTTTT,CASSSGTGNEKLFF
NA,TRBV4-3,TRBJ2-2,NA,TGCGCCAGCAGCCAAGATAGAGGGAGTAACACCGGGGAGCTGTTTTTT,CASSQDRGSNTGELFF
TRBD2,TRBV11-1,TRBJ2-7,NA,TGTGCCAGCAGCTTCGGGAGGGCTACGTACGAGCAGTACTTC,CASSFGRATYEQYF
NA,TRBV6-1,TRBJ2-7,NA,TGTGCCAGCAGGGTGCACCAGGGGGAGCAGTACTTC,CASRVHQGEQYF
TRBD1,TRBV6-6,TRBJ1-1,NA,TGTGCCAGCACCGGGACAGGGTTTGAAGCTTTCTTT,CASTGTGFEAFF
TRBD1,TRBV28,TRBJ2-3,NA,TGTGCCAGCAGTTTATTCGCCAGGGGGCGCTTTGATACGCAGTATTTT,CASSLFARGRFDTQYF
NA,TRBV19,TRBJ1-5,NA,TGTGCCAGTAGCCCTAGCGGGCGGGCGGGCAATCAGCCCCAGCATTTT,CASSPSGRAGNQPQHF
TRBD2,TRBV7-2,TRBJ2-5,few,TGTGCCAGCAGCTTAGTAGGAGCGGGAGAAGAGACCCAGTACTTC,CASSLVGAGEETQYF
TRBD1,TRBV5-1,TRBJ2-3,NA,TGCGCCAGCAGCATAGGACAGGGCACAGATACGCAGTATTTT,CASSIGQGTDTQYF
TRBD1,TRBV19,TRBJ2-7,few,TGTGCCAGTAGTATAGATCGAGGGGGCGCGAGGGAGCAGTACTTC,CASSIDRGGAREQYF